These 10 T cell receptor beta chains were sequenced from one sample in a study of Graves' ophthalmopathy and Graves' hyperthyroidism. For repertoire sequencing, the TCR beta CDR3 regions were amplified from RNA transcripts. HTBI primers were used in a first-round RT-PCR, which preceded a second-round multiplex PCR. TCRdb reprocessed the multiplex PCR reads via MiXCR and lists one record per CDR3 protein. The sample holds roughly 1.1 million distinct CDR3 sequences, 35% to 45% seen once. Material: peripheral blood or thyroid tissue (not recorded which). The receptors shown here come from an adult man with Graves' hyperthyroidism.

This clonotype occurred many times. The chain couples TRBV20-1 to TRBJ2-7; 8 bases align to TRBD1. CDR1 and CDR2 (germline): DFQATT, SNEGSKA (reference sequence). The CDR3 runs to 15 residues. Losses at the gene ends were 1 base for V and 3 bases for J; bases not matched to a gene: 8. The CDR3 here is CSARVRTGLSYEQYF. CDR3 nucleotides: TGCAGTGCTAGAGTCAGGACAGGGCTGAGCTACGAGCAGTACTTC.

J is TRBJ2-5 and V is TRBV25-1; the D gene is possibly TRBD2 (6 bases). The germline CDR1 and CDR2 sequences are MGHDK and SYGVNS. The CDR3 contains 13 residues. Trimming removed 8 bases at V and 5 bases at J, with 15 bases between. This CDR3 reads CASQGGVRETQYF. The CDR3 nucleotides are TGTGCCAGCCAAGGAGGGGTAAGGGAGACCCAGTACTTC.

The CDR3 DNA is TGTGCCAGCAGTGTAAGGCAGAGGAGCTCCTATAATTCACCCCTCCACTTT. It yields the protein CASSVRQRSSYNSPLHF. V gene TRBV6-5 combines with J gene TRBJ1-6; D is uncertain. CDR1 MNHEY and CDR2 SVGAGI come from the germline V gene. This CDR3 contains 17 residues. Trimming cost V 5 bases and J 0 bases, with 14 bases left between them.

This CDR3 reads CASSQDRGAYYEHF. The CDR3 DNA sequence: TGTGCCAGCAGCCAAGATCGGGGCGCTTACTACGAGCATTTT. The V call is TRBV14, the J call TRBJ1-5; a weak D match, TRBD1 (5 bases). The germline V gene encodes CDR1 SGHDN and CDR2 FVKESK. V lost 0 bases and J 14 bases, leaving 17 bases between the germline ends. CDR3 size: 14 residues. Combining the CDR3 with reference TRBV14 and TRBJ1-5 gives the whole variable domain EAGVTQFPSHSVIEKGQTVTLRCDPISGHDNLYWYRRVMGKEIKFLLHFVKESKQDESGMPNNRFLAERTGGTYSTLKVQPAELEDSGVYFCASSQDRGAYYEHFGDGTRLSIL.

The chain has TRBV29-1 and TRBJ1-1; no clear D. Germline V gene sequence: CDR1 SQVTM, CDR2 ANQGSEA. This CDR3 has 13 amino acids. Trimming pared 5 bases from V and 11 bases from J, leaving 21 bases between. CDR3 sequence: CSVSSGGKGMAFF. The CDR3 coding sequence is TGCAGCGTTTCGTCAGGAGGCAAGGGTATGGCTTTCTTT.

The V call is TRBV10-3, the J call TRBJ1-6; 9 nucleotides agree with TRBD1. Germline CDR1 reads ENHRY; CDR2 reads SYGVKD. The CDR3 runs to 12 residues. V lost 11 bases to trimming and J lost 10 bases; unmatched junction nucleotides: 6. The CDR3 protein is CALGGQGSPLHF. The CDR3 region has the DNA TGTGCCCTAGGGGGACAGGGATCACCCCTCCACTTT.

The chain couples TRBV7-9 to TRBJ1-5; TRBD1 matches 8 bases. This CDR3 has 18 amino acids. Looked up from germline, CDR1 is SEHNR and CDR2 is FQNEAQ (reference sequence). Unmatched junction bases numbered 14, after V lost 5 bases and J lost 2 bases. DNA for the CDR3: TGTGCCAGCAGCCTAGGCCGCAGGGGGCAGAAAGGCAATCAGCCCCAGCATTTT. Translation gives CASSLGRRGQKGNQPQHF.

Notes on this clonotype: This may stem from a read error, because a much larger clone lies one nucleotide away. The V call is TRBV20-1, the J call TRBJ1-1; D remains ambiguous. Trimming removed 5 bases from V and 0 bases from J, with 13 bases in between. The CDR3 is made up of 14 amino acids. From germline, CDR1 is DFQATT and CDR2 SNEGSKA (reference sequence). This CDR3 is CSAHLPGMNTEAFF. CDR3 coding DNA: TGCAGTGCTCACCTCCCCGGAATGAACACTGAAGCTTTCTTT.

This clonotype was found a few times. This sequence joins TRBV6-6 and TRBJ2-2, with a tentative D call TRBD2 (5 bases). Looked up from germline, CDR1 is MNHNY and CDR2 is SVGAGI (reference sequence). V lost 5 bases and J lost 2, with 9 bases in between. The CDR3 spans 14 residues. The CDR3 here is CASSQRSNTGELFF. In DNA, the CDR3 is TGTGCCAGCAGTCAGCGGAGTAACACCGGGGAGCTGTTTTTT.

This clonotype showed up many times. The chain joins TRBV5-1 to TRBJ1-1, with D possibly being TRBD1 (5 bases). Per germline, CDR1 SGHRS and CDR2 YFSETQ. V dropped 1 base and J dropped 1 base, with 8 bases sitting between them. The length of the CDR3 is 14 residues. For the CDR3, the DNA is TGCGCCAGCAGCTTGACGGGGGAGAACACTGAAGCTTTCTTT. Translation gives CASSLTGENTEAFF.